The 11 T cell receptor beta chains in this list originate from one sample, sequenced in a study of T cell clonality in common variable immunodeficiency. Study-level findings and limits: In common variable immunodeficiency, TCR beta chains reportedly carried fewer deletions and N-nucleotide insertions.

No cognate antigen is known for these TCRs. Here immunoSEQ multiplex PCR was the method, and the copy in TCRdb shows in-frame clones only, minus some. There are roughly 30,000 clones in the sample, none observed a single time. The sample comprised peripheral blood mononuclear cells. The receptors were gathered from a human donor with common variable immunodeficiency.

On this clone itself: The read comes to an end 3 residues before the CDR3 does, leaving the germline J gene to fill in the end. The V gene is TRBV19, the J gene TRBJ2-5; 8 nucleotides match TRBD1. Germline CDR1 reads LNHDA; CDR2 reads SQIVND (reference sequence). With V trimmed by 1 base and J by 6 bases, 10 bases remained unmatched. The CDR3 consists of 16 residues. CDR3 residues: CASSIGRDRGLQTQYF. The CDR3 DNA, read in part, is TGTGCCAGTAGTATAGGCAGAGACAGGGGTTTACAGACC.

This clone was counted many times. The CDR3 sequence is CSARREGMNTEAFF. The covered CDR3 bases are TGCAGTGCTAGACGGGAGGGGATGAACACTGAA. The chain joins TRBV20-1 to TRBJ1-1; D perhaps matches TRBD1 (5 bases). Read data end 3 residues before the CDR3 end; the end is taken from the germline J gene. The CDR3 contains 14 residues. The V end lost 2 bases, the J end lost 0 bases, and 10 bases lay between the germline ends. Germline assignment: CDR1 DFQATT and CDR2 SNEGSKA (reference sequence).

This clone was found many times. From the germline J gene comes the end of the CDR3, since the read stops 3 residues before it. The chain joins TRBV7-2 to TRBJ2-1, with D possibly matching TRBD1 (6 bases). The CDR3 consists of 15 residues. Germline V CDR1 and CDR2: SGHTA, FQGNSA. With 0 bases removed from V and 6 bases from J, the gap between germline ends came to 12 bases. CDR3 loop: CASSLAVQGSNEQFF. The DNA read from the CDR3 is TGTGCCAGCAGCTTAGCGGTCCAGGGGAGCAATGAG.

In the case of this clone: Read data end 3 residues before the CDR3 end; the end is taken from the germline J gene. The chain employs TRBV30 and TRBJ2-5; no firm D call. This CDR3 comprises 14 residues. V lost 1 base and J 4 bases, leaving 13 bases between the germline ends. CDR1 is GTSNPN, CDR2 SVGIG, per germline (reference sequence). The CDR3 reads CAWSAHRGRETQYF. CDR3 bases read: TGTGCCTGGAGTGCTCACAGAGGCAGAGAGACC.

The table lists this clone with many counts. CDR3 in amino acids: CASPDHRGSTDTQYF. The sequenced part of the CDR3 DNA is TGCGCCAGTCCGGACCACAGGGGTAGCACAGATACG. This chain connects TRBV23-1 to TRBJ2-3, with 7 bases that match TRBD1. The observed sequence ends 3 residues before the CDR3 terminus, with the missing tail filled in from the germline J gene. TRBV23-1 belongs to the ORF category, with a function that is uncertain. The CDR3 has 15 amino acids. V shed 9 bases and J 0 bases; nucleotides not matched to a gene: 9.

At least ten counts were recorded for this clone. The read terminates 3 residues ahead of where the CDR3 ends, so the germline J gene completes it. The chain joins TRBV28 to TRBJ1-1; weak D call: TRBD1 (6 bases). CDR1 and CDR2 from the germline V gene are MDHEN and SYDVKM. Trimming removed 6 bases at V and 4 bases at J, with 18 bases between. The CDR3 totals 15 residues. The sequenced part of the CDR3 DNA is TGTGCCAGCAGGAACGACCAGGGGTTCGGCACTGAA. Protein sequence: CASRNDQGFGTE. In full, the CDR3 reads CASRNDQGFGTEAFF.

This clone was detected ten times or more. The sequenced fragment ends 3 residues before the CDR3 boundary, so the rest is inferred from the germline J gene. V and J are TRBV2 and TRBJ2-7; TRBD1 is a possible D gene (6 bases). V was clipped by 1 base and J by 5 bases, with 12 bases between them. CDR3 length equals 14 residues. Germline CDR1 is SNHLY and CDR2 is FYNNEI. The CDR3 reads CASSEDPGADEQYF. The part of the CDR3 DNA that was read is TGTGCCAGCAGTGAAGACCCAGGGGCCGACGAG.

There are a few counts of this clone. Coverage ceases 3 residues before the CDR3 finishes, and the germline J gene fills in the end. The genes are TRBV6-1 and TRBJ2-3, with D hard to call. From germline, CDR1 is MNHNS and CDR2 SASEGT. Trimming removed 4 bases from V and 0 bases from J, with 8 bases in between. This CDR3 is built from 14 residues. The CDR3 reads CASSVDGSTDTQYF. The CDR3 DNA, read in part, is TGTGCCAGCAGTGTCGACGGGAGCACAGATACG.

In this sample, this clone turned up many times. The read finishes 3 residues shy of the CDR3 end, and the germline J gene is used to complete it. This chain links TRBV18 with TRBJ2-2; D gene uncertain. The CDR3 length is 14 residues. Trimming shortened V by 3 bases and J by 2 bases, and 7 bases separated the two germline ends. The germline CDR1 and CDR2 sequences are KGHSH and LQKENI. The sequenced CDR3 bases are TGTGCCAGCTCACCCGGCGGTAACACCGGGGAG. Translated: CASSPGGNTGE. The whole CDR3 protein is CASSPGGNTGELFF.

This clone was detected many times. From the germline J gene comes the end of the CDR3, since the read stops 3 residues before it. V gene TRBV4-2 combines with J gene TRBJ2-1; TRBD2 agrees at 8 bases. V was clipped by 2 bases and J by 3 bases; unmatched bases: 3. Looked up from germline, CDR1 is LGHNA and CDR2 is YNFKEQ. CDR3 length: 15 amino acids. CDR3 sequence: CASSQSSGFYNEQFF. The covered CDR3 bases are TGTGCCAGCAGCCAATCTAGCGGGTTCTACAATGAG.

This clone was picked up many times. The read stops 3 residues short of the end of the CDR3; the missing end is completed from the germline J gene. The chain combines TRBV10-3 with TRBJ1-2; D possibly corresponds to TRBD1 (6 bases). Trimming removed 8 bases from V and 6 bases from J, with 10 bases in between. The V gene's germline CDR1 is ENHRY and CDR2 SYGVKD. The CDR3 spans 11 residues. The chain's CDR3 is CAIGPGDGYTF. The CDR3 DNA, read in part, is TGTGCCATCGGGCCAGGGGATGGC.